Listed here are 9 T cell receptor beta chains from one sample, sequenced in a study of blood T cell repertoires in COVID-19. Only in-frame clones appear in the TCRdb table, and some are missing; sequencing was by immunoSEQ multiplex PCR. Of 75,000 to 100,000 clones listed, 87% were seen once; the top ten hold less than 20%. The specimen was peripheral blood. These receptors originate from a human donor in a cohort sampled during active COVID-19.

J is TRBJ1-1 and V is TRBV7-9; no definite D call. The CDR3 has 14 residues. Between the trimmed V and J ends, which lost 1 base and 5 bases, there was a span of 11 bases. Germline V gives CDR1 SEHNR, CDR2 FQNEAQ (reference sequence). The CDR3 bases are TGTGCCAGCAGCTTAGATGACTCCTGGACTGAAGCTTTCTTT. It yields the protein CASSLDDSWTEAFF.

The chain links TRBV3-1 (or the pseudogene TRBV3-2) to TRBJ2-7; 9 bases align to TRBD2. Germline V lookup: CDR1 LGHDT, CDR2 YNNKEL (reference sequence). With 4 bases clipped from V and 5 bases from J, the junction kept 12 bases outside the gene matches. CDR3 length equals 16 residues. The CDR3 loop reads CASSRGEGLAVNEQYF. CDR3 sequence (DNA): TGTGCCAGCAGCCGAGGGGAGGGACTAGCTGTGAACGAGCAGTACTTC.

V and J are TRBV27 and TRBJ2-2, with 10 bases identical to TRBD2. Germline loops: CDR1 MNHEY, CDR2 SMNVEV (reference sequence). After removal of 0 bases from V and 4 bases from J, the junction contained 5 bases not matched to a gene. The CDR3 runs 17 residues. Here the CDR3 reads CASSLSVLAGVTGELFF. CDR3 DNA sequence: TGTGCCAGCAGTTTATCGGTCCTAGCGGGAGTCACCGGGGAGCTGTTTTTT.

The CDR3 coding sequence is TGTGCCAGCAGCTTAGTCGCCGTGAGCACTGAAGCTTTCTTT. Amino acid sequence: CASSLVAVSTEAFF. The chain links TRBV7-9 to TRBJ1-1; D not certain. CDR3 length: 14 amino acids. CDR1 SEHNR and CDR2 FQNEAQ come from the germline V gene (reference sequence). Trimming took off 1 base at V and 4 bases at J, with 10 bases between the two ends.

This clone was counted a single time. V gene TRBV7-2 combines with J gene TRBJ2-1; D call uncertain. CDR1 is SGHTA and CDR2 is FQGNSA in the germline V gene. This CDR3 has 12 residues. Trimming cost V 5 bases and J 7 bases, with 9 bases left between them. CDR3: CASSPQINEQFF. In DNA form, the CDR3 reads TGTGCCAGCAGCCCCCAGATTAATGAGCAGTTCTTC.

This clone has a handful of counts. This chain connects TRBV7-9 to TRBJ1-1, with TRBD1 identical over 9 bases. CDR1 is SEHNR and CDR2 is FQNEAQ in the germline V gene (reference sequence). This CDR3 is built from 15 residues. Unmatched junction bases numbered 5, after V lost 5 bases and J lost 1 base. CDR3 sequence reads: CASSLRDRENTEAFF. CDR3 DNA: TGTGCCAGCAGCCTCCGGGACAGGGAGAACACTGAAGCTTTCTTT.

The chain couples TRBV19 to TRBJ1-2, with D possibly being TRBD1 (6 bases). Trimming pared 6 bases from V and 4 bases from J, leaving 15 bases between. Germline loops: CDR1 LNHDA, CDR2 SQIVND (reference sequence). The CDR3 is made up of 14 amino acids. Here the CDR3 reads CASSPSGGVYGYTF. The CDR3 region has the DNA TGTGCCAGTAGCCCCTCGGGGGGCGTCTATGGCTACACCTTC. The whole variable domain, remainder taken from reference TRBV19 and TRBJ1-2, is DGGITQSPKYLFRKEGQNVTLSCEQNLNHDAMYWYRQDPGQGLRLIYYSQIVNDFQKGDIAEGYSVSREKKESFPLTVTSAQKNPTAFYLCASSPSGGVYGYTFGSGTRLTVV.

V and J are TRBV29-1 and TRBJ1-3; TRBD1 agrees at 7 bases. Germline CDR1 reads SQVTM; CDR2 reads ANQGSEA. V gave up 3 bases and J gave up 4 bases; unmatched junction bases: 6. CDR3 length: 14 amino acids. The CDR3 is CSVDRTGSGNTIYF. The CDR3, as DNA: TGCAGCGTTGACAGGACAGGATCGGGAAACACCATATATTTT.

V usage is TRBV4-3 and J usage is TRBJ1-5; TRBD1 matches 7 bases. The CDR3 has 15 residues. Germline loops: CDR1 LGHNA, CDR2 YSLEER. V shed 2 bases, J shed 3 bases, and the junction held 4 bases outside the gene matches. This chain's CDR3 is CASSQTGAYNQPQHF. Here the CDR3 DNA reads TGCGCCAGCAGCCAAACAGGGGCGTACAATCAGCCCCAGCATTTT.